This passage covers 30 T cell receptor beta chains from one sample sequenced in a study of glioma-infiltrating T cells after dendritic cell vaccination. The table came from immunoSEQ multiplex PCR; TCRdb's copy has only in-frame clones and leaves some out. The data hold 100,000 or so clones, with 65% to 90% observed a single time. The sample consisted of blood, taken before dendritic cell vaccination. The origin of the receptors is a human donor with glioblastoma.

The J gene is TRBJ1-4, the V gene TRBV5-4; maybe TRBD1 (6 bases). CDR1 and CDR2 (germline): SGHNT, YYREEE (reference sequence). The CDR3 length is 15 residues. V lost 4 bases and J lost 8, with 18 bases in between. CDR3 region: CASSPGGWQGEKLFF. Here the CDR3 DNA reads TGTGCCAGCAGCCCGGGAGGCTGGCAGGGGGAAAAACTGTTTTTT.

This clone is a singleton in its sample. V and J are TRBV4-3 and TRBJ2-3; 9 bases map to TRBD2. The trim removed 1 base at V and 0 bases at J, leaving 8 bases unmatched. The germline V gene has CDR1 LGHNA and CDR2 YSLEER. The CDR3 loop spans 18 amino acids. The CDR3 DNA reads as TGCGCCAGCAGCCAAGGTAAAAGCGGGGGGCCCAGCACAGATACGCAGTATTTT. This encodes CASSQGKSGGPSTDTQYF.

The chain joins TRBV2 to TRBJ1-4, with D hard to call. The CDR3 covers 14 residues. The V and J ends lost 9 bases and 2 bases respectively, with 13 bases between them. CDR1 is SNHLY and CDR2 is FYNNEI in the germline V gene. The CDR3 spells CASIPGLTNEKLFF. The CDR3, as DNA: TGTGCCAGTATTCCGGGTCTTACTAATGAAAAACTGTTTTTT.

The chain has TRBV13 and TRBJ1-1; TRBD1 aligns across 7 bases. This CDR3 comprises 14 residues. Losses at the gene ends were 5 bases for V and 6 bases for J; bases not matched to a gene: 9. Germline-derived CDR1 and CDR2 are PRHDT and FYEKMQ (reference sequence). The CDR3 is CASSRGQTLSEAFF. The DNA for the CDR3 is TGTGCCAGCAGCAGGGGACAGACCCTTTCTGAAGCTTTCTTT.

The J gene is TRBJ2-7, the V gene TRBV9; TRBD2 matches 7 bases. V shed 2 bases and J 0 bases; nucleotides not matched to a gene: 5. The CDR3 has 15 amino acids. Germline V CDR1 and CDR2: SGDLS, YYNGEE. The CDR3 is CASSVSSGSSYEQYF. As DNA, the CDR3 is TGTGCCAGCAGCGTCTCTAGCGGAAGCTCCTACGAGCAGTACTTC.

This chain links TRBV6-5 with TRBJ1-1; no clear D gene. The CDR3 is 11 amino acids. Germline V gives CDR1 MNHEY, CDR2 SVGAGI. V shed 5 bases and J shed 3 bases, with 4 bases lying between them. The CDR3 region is CASSRDTEAFF. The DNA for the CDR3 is TGTGCCAGCAGTCGGGACACTGAAGCTTTCTTT.

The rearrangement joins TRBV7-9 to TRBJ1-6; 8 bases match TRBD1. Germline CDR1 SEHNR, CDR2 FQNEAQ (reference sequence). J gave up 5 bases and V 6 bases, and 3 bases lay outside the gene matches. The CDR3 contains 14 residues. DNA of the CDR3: TGTGCCAGCAGAAGGGGACAGGATAATTCACCCCTCCACTTT. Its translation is CASRRGQDNSPLHF.

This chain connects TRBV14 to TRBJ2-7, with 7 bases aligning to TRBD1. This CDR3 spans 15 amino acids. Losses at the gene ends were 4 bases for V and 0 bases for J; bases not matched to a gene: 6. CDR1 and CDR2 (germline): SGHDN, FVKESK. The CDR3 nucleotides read TGTGCCAGCAGCCCCAGACAGGGTCCCTCCTACGAGCAGTACTTC. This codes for CASSPRQGPSYEQYF.

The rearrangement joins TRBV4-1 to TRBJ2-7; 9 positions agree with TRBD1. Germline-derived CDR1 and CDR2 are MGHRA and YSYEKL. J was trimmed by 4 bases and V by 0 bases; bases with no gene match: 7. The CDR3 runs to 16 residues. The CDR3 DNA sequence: TGCGCCAGCAGCCAAGATGGGGACAGGGCTCTGTACGAGCAGTACTTC. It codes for CASSQDGDRALYEQYF.

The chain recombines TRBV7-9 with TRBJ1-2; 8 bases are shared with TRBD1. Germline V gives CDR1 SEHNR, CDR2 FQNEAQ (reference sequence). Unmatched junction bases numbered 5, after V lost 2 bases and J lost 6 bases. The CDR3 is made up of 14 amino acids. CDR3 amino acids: CASSLWDRIDGYTF. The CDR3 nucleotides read TGTGCCAGCAGCTTATGGGACAGGATCGATGGCTACACCTTC.

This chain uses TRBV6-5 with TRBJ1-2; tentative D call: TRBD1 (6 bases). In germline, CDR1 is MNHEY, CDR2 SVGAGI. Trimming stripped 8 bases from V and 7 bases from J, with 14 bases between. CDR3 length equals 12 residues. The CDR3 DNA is TGTGCCAGCTCGGGGGGCGTCCGTGGCTACACCTTC. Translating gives CASSGGVRGYTF.

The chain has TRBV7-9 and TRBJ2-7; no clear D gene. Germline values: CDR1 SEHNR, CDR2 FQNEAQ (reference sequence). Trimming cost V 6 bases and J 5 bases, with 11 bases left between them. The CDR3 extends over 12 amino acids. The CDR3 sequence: CASSPVQDEQYF. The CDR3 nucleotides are TGTGCCAGCAGTCCGGTCCAAGACGAGCAGTACTTC.

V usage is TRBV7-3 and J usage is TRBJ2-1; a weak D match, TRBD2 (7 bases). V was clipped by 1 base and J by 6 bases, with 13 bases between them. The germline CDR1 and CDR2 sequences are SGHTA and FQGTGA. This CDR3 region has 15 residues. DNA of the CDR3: TGTGCCAGCAGCTTAAAGGGAGGGGGATTCAATGAGCAGTTCTTC. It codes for CASSLKGGGFNEQFF.

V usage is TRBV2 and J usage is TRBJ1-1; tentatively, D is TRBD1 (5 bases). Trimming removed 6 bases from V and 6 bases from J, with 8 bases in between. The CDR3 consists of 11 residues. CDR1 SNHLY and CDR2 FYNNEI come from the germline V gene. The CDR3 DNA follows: TGTGCCAGCAGATCAGGGTCTGAAGCTTTCTTT. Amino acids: CASRSGSEAFF.

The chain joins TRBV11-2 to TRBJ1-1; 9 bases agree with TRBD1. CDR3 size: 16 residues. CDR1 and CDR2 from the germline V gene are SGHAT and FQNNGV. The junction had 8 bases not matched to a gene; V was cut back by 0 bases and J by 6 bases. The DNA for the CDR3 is TGTGCCAGCAGCTTAGAACTACAGGGGGCGAGTCCTGAAGCTTTCTTT. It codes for CASSLELQGASPEAFF.

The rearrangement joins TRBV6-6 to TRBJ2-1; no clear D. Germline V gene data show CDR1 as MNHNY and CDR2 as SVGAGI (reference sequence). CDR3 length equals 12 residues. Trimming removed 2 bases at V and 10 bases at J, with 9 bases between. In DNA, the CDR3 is TGTGCCAGCAGTTACGGCCATACAGAGCAGTTCTTC. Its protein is CASSYGHTEQFF.

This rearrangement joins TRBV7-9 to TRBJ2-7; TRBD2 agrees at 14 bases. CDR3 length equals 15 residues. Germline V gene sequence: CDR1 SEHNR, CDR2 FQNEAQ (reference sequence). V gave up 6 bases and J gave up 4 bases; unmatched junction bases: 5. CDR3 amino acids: CASSPGTSGSYEQYF. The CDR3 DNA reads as TGTGCCAGCAGTCCCGGGACTAGCGGGAGTTACGAGCAGTACTTC.

CDR3 in DNA: TGTGCCAGCAGCCAAGACAGGGTTACTGCCACCTTC. This gives the protein CASSQDRVTATF. The rearrangement links TRBV14 to TRBJ1-2, with D possibly matching TRBD1 (5 bases). Looked up from germline, CDR1 is SGHDN and CDR2 is FVKESK. The length of the CDR3 is 12 residues. Trimming left V 0 bases short and J 13 bases short, with 12 bases between.

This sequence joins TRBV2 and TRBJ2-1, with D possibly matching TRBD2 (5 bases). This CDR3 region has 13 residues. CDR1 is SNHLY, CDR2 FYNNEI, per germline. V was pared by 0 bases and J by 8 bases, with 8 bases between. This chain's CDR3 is CASSEAEDDEQFF. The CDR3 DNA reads TGTGCCAGCAGTGAAGCGGAGGACGATGAGCAGTTCTTC.

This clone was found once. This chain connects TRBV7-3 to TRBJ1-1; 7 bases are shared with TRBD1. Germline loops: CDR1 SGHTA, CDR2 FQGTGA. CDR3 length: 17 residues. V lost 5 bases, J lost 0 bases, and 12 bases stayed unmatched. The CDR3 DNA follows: TGTGCCAGCAGCCCCGGGACAGCGGCGCCGTTGAACACTGAAGCTTTCTTT. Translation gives CASSPGTAAPLNTEAFF.

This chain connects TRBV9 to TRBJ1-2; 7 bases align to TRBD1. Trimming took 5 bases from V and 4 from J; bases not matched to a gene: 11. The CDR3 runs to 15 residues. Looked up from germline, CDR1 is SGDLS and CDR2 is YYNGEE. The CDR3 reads CASRHDRESGYGYTF. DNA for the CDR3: TGTGCCAGCAGGCATGACAGGGAGTCGGGCTATGGCTACACCTTC.

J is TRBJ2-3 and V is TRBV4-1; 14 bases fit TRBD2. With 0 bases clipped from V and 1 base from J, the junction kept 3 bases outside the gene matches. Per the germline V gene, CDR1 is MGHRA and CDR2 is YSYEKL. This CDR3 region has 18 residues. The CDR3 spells CASSQEPGLAGGTDTQYF. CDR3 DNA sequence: TGCGCCAGCAGCCAAGAACCGGGACTAGCGGGGGGCACAGATACGCAGTATTTT.

The DNA of the CDR3 is TGTGCCAGCAGCTTAACCGGGACAGGTTACACCGGGGAGCTGTTTTTT. This translates into CASSLTGTGYTGELFF. The chain recombines TRBV5-6 with TRBJ2-2; 8 bases fit TRBD1. CDR3 length: 16 amino acids. After removal of 2 bases from V and 3 bases from J, the junction contained 6 bases not matched to a gene. Germline V gene lookup returns CDR1 SGHDT and CDR2 YYEEEE.

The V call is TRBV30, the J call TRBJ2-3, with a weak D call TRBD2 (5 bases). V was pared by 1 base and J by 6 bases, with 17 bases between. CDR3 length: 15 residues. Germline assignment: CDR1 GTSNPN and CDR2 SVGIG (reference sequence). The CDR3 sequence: CAWSASARWRDTQYF. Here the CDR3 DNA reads TGTGCCTGGAGTGCCTCGGCTAGGTGGAGGGATACGCAGTATTTT. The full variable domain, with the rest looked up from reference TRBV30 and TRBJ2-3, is SQTIHQWPATLVQPVGSPLSLECTVEGTSNPNLYWYRQAAGRGLQLLFYSVGIGQISSEVPQNLSASRPQDRQFILSSKKLLLSDSGFYLCAWSASARWRDTQYFGPGTRLTVL.

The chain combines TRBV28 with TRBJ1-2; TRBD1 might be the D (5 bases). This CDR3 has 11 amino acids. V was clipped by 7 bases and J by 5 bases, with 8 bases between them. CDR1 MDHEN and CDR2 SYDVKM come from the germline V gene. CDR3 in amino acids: CASTGGYGYTF. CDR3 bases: TGTGCCAGCACGGGGGGGTATGGCTACACCTTC.

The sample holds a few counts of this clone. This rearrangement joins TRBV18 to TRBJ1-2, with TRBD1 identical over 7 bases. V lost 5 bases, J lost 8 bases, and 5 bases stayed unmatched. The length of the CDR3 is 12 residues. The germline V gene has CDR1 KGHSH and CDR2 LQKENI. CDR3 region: CASSGDRAGYTF. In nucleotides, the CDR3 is TGTGCCAGCTCAGGCGACAGGGCGGGCTACACCTTC.

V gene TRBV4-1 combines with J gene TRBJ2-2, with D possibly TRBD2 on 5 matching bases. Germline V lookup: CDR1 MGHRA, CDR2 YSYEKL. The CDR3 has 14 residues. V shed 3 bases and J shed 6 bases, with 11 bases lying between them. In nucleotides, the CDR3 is TGCGCCAGCAGCCAGGAGGACTTCGCCGGGGAGCTGTTTTTT. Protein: CASSQEDFAGELFF.

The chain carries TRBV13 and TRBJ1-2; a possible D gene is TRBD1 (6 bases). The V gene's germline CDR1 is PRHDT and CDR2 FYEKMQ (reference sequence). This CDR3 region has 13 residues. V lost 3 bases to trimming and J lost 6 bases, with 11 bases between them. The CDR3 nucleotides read TGTGCCAGCAGCTTCGGCGGGGGCGATGGCTACACCTTC. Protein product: CASSFGGGDGYTF. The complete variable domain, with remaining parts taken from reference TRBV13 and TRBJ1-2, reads AAGVIQSPRHLIKEKRETATLKCYPIPRHDTVYWYQQGPGQDPQFLISFYEKMQSDKGSIPDRFSAQQFSDYHSELNMSSLELGDSALYFCASSFGGGDGYTFGSGTRLTVV.

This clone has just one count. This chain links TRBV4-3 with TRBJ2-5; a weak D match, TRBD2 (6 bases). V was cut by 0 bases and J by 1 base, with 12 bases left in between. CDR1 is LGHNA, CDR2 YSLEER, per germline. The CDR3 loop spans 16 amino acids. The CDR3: CASSQEAAGTQETQYF. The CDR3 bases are TGCGCCAGCAGCCAAGAAGCTGCGGGGACCCAAGAGACCCAGTACTTC.

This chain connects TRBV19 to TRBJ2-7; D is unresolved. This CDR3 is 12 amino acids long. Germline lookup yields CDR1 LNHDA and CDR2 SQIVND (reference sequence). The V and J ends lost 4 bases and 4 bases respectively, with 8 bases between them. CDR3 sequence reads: CASSTDPYEQYF. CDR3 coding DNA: TGTGCCAGTAGTACAGATCCGTACGAGCAGTACTTC.